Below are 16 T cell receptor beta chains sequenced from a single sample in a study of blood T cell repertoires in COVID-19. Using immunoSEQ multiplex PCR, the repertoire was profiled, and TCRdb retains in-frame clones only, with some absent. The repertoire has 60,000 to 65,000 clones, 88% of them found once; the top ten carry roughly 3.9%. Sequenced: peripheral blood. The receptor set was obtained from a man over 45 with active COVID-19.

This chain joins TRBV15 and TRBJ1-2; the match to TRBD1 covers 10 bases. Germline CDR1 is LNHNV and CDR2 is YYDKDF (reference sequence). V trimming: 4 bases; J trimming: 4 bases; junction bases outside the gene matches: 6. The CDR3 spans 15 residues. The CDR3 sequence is CATSTRTGGGYGYTF. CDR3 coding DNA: TGTGCCACCAGCACAAGGACAGGGGGAGGCTATGGCTACACCTTC.

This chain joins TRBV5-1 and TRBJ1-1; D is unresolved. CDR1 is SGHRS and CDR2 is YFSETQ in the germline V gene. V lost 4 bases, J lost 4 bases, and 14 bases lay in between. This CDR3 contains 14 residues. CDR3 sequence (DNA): TGCGCCAGCAGCCTGGGGTATCCGAGCACTGAAGCTTTCTTT. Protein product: CASSLGYPSTEAFF.

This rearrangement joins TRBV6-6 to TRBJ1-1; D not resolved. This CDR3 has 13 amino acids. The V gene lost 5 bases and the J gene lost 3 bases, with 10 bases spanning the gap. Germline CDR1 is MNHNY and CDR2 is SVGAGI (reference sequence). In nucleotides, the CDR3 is TGTGCCAGCAGTGTGACTGCGTACACTGAAGCTTTCTTT. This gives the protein CASSVTAYTEAFF.

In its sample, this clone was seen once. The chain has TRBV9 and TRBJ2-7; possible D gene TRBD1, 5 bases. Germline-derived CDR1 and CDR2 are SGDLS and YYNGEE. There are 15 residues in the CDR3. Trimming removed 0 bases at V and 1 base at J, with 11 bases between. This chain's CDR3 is CASSVGGRASYEQYF. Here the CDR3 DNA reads TGTGCCAGCAGCGTAGGGGGCAGGGCGTCCTACGAGCAGTACTTC.

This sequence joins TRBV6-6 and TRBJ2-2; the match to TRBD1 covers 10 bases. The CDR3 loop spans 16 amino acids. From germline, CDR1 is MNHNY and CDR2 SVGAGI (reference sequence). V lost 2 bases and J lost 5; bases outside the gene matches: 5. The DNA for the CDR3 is TGTGCCAGCAGTTACCCGGGACAGGGGAAGACCGGGGAGCTGTTTTTT. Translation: CASSYPGQGKTGELFF.

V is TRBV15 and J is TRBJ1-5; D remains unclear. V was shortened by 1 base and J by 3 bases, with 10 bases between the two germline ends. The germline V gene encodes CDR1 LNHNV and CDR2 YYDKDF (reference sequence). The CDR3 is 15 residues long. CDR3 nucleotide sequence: TGTGCCACCAGCAGAGGAAGAGATCCCAATCAGCCCCAGCATTTT. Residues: CATSRGRDPNQPQHF.

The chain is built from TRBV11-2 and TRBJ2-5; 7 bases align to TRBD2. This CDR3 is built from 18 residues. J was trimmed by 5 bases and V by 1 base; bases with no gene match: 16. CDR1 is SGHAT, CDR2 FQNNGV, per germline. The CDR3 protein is CASSLAGAGVAPRETQYF. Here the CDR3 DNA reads TGTGCCAGCAGCTTAGCGGGCGCGGGGGTCGCCCCGAGGGAGACCCAGTACTTC.

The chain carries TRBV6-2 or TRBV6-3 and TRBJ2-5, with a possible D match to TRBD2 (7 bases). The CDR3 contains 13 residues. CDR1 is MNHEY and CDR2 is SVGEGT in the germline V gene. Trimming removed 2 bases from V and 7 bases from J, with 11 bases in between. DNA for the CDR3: TGTGCCAGCAGTTACAGGGGGGAGGGGACCCAGTACTTC. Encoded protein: CASSYRGEGTQYF.

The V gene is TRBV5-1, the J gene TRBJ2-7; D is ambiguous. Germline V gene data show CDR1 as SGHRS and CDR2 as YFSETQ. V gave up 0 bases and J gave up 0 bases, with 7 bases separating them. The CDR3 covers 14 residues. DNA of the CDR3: TGCGCCAGCAGCTTGGTGGCAGGCTCCTACGAGCAGTACTTC. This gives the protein CASSLVAGSYEQYF. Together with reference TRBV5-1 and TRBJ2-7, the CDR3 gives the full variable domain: KAGVTQTPRYLIKTRGQQVTLSCSPISGHRSVSWYQQTPGQGLQFLFEYFSETQRNKGNFPGRFSGRQFSNSRSEMNVSTLELGDSALYLCASSLVAGSYEQYFGPGTRLTVT.

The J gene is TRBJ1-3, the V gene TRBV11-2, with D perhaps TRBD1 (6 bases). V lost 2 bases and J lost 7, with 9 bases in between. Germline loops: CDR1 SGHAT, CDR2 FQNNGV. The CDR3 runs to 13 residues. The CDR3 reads CASSLRQDNTIYF. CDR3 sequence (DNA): TGTGCCAGCAGCTTAAGACAGGACAACACCATATATTTT.

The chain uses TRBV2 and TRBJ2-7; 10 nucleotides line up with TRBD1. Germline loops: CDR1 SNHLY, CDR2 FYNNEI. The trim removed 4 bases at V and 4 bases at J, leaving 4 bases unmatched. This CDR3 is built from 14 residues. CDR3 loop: CASSASGQGYEQYF. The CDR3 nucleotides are TGTGCCAGCAGTGCTTCGGGACAGGGGTACGAGCAGTACTTC.

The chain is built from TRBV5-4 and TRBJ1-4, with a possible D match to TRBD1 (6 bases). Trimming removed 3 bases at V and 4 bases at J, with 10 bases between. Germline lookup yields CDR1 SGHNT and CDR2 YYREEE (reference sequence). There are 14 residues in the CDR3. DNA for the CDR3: TGTGCCAGCAGCTCGGACAGTCTTAATGAAAAACTGTTTTTT. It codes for CASSSDSLNEKLFF.

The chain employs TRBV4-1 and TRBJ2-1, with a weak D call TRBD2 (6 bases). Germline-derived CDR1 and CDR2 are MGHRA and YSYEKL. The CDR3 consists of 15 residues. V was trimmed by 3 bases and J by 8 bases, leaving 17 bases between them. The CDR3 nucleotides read TGCGCCAGCAGCCAGGGGGGTCCCAAAGGACATGAGCAGTTCTTC. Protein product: CASSQGGPKGHEQFF.

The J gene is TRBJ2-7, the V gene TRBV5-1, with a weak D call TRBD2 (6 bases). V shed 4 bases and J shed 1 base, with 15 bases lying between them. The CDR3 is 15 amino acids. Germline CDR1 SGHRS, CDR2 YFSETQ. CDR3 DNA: TGCGCCAGCAGCACTGGTAGGGAGGAGTCCTACGAGCAGTACTTC. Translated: CASSTGREESYEQYF.

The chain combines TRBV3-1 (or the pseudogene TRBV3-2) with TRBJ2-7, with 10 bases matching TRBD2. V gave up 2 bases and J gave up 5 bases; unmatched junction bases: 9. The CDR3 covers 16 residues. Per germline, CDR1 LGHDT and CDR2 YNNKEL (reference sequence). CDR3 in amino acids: CASSQTLAGNVHEQYF. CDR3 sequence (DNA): TGTGCCAGCAGCCAAACACTAGCGGGGAATGTTCACGAGCAGTACTTC.

CDR3 protein: CASSLSLETQYF. The CDR3 DNA is TGCGCCAGCAGCTTGTCTTTAGAGACCCAGTACTTC. J is TRBJ2-5 and V is TRBV5-1; D not resolved. The germline V gene encodes CDR1 SGHRS and CDR2 YFSETQ. The CDR3 is made up of 12 amino acids. Trimming removed 1 base from V and 4 bases from J, with 5 bases in between.